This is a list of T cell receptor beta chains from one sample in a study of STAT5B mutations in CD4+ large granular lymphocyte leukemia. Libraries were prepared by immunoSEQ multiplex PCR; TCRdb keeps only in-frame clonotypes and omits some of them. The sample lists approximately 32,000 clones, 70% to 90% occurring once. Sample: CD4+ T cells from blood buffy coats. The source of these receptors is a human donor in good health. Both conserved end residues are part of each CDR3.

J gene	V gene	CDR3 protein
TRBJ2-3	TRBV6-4	CASSEGSWMDTQYF
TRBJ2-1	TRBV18	CASSPQKGNRAGYNEQFF
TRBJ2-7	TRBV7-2	CASSLVDGTSYEQYF
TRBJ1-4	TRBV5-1	CASSLGASNEKLFF
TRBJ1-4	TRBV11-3	CASSPRGGDEKLFF
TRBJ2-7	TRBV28	CASSLRPNEQYF
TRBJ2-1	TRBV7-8	CASSPWDSRYNEQFF
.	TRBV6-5	CASSYSDSGTQYF
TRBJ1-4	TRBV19	CASRKRKATNEKLFF
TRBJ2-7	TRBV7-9	CASSTHVTYEQYF
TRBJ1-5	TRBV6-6	CASRDRTNNQPQHF
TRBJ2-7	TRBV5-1	CASSLLGTGADEQYF
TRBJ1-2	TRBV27	CASSLRVSYGYTF
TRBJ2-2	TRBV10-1	CASSGWITGELFF
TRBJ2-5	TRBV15	CATSRDLGQGKETQYF
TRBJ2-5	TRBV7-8	CASSSPTEHVAQYF
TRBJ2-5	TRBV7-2	CASSLQGRGETQYF
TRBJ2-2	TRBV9	CASSVARVGGELFF
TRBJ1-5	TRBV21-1	CASSKDGGIRQPQHF
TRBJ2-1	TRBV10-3	CAISSSSGSITYNEQFF
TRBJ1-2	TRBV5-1	CASSLAAGPSGYTF
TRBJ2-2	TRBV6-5	CASRAGPLNTGELFF
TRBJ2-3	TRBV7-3	CASSLWGGNTDTQYF
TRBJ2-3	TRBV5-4	CASSTSYTDTQYF
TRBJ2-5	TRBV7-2	CASSQGTLRDETQYF
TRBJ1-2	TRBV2	CATKRPPPNYGYTF
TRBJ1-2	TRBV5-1	CASSLEGQGARGYTF
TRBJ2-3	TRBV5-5	CASSFHPEGLDTQYF
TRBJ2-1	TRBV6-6	CASAPGVNEQFF
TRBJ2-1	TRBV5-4	CASSPGGNLPSYNEQFF
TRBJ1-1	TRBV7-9	CASSLETTEAFF
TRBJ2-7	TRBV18	CASSPPSVTYEQYF
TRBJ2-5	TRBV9	CASSAGASQETQYF
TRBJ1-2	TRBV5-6	CASRLPGQGPNYGYTF
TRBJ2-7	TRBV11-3	CASSSGWTAYEQYF
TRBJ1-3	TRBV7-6	CASSLAPGGVVGNTIYF